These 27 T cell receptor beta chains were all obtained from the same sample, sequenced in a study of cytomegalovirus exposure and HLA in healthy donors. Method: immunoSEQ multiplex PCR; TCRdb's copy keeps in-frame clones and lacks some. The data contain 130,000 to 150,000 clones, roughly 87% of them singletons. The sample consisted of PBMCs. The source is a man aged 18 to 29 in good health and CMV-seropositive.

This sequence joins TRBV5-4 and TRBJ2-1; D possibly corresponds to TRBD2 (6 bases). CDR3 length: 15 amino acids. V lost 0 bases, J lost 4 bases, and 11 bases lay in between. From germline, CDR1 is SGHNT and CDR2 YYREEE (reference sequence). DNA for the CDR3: TGTGCCAGCAGCTTGGACGGGAGTAAATACAATGAGCAGTTCTTC. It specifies CASSLDGSKYNEQFF.

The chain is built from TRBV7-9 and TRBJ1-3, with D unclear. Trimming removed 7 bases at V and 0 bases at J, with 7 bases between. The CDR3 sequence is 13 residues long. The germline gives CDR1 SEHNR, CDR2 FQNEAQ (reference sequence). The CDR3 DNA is TGTGCCAGCACAGAAACCTCTGGAAACACCATATATTTT. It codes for CASTETSGNTIYF.

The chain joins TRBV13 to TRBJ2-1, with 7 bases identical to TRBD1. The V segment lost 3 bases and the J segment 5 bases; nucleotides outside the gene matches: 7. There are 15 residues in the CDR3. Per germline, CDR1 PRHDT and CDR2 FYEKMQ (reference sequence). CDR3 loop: CASSFRDSRNNEQFF. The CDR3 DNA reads TGTGCCAGCAGCTTCCGGGACAGCCGGAACAATGAGCAGTTCTTC. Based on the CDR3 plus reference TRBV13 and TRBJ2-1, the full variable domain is AAGVIQSPRHLIKEKRETATLKCYPIPRHDTVYWYQQGPGQDPQFLISFYEKMQSDKGSIPDRFSAQQFSDYHSELNMSSLELGDSALYFCASSFRDSRNNEQFFGPGTRLTVL.

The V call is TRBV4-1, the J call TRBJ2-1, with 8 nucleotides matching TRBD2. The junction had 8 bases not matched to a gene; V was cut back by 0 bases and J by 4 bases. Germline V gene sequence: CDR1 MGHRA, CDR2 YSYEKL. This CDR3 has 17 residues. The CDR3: CASSQEPAGETYNEQFF. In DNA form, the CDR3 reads TGCGCCAGCAGCCAAGAGCCAGCGGGGGAAACTTACAATGAGCAGTTCTTC.

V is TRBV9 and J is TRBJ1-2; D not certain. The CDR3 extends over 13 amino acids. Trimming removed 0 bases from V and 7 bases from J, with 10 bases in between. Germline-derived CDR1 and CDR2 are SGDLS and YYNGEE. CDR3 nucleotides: TGTGCCAGCAGCGTAGGAGGTCGAGGTGGCTACACCTTC. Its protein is CASSVGGRGGYTF.

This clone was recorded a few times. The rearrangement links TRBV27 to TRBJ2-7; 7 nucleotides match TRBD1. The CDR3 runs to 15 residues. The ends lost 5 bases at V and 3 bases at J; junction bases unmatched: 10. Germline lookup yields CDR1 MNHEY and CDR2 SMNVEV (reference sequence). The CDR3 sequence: CASSAPGQRYYEQYF. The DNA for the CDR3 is TGTGCCAGCAGTGCCCCGGGACAGAGATACTACGAGCAGTACTTC.

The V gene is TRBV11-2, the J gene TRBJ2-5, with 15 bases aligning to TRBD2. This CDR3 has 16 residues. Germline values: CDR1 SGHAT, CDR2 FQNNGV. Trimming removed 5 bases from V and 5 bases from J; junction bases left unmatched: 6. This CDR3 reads CASSPGLAGGPETQYF. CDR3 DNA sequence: TGTGCCAGCAGCCCCGGACTAGCGGGAGGGCCGGAGACCCAGTACTTC.

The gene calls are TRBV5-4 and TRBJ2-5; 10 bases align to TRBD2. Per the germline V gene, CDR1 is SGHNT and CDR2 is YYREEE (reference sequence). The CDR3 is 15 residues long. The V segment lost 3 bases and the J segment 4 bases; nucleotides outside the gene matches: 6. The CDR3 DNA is TGTGCCAGCAGCTCTACTAGCGGGACCTCAGAGACCCAGTACTTC. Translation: CASSSTSGTSETQYF.

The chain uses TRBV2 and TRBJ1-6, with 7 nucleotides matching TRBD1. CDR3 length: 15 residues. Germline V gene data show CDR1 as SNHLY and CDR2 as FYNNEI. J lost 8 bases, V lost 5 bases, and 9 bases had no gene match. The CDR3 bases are TGTGCCAGCAGTAAACTTGACAGGGCTGATTCACCCCTCCACTTT. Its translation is CASSKLDRADSPLHF.

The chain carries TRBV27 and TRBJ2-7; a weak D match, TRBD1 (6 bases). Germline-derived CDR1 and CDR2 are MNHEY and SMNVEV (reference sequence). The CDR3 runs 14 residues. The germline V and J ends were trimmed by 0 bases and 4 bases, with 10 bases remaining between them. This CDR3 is CASSLSGTLYEQYF. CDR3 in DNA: TGTGCCAGCAGTTTATCGGGGACACTGTACGAGCAGTACTTC.

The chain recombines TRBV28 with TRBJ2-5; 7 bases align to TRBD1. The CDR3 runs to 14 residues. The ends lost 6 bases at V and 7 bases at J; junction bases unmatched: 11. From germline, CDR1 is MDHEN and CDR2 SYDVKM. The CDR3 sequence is CASSDRAVVGTQYF. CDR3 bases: TGTGCCAGCAGCGACAGGGCTGTCGTAGGGACCCAGTACTTC.

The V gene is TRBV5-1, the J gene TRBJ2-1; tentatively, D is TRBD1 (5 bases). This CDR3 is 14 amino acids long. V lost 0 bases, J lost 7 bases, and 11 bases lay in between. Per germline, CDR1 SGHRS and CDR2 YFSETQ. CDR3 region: CASSLGGIDNEQFF. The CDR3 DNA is TGCGCCAGCAGCTTGGGGGGCATCGATAATGAGCAGTTCTTC. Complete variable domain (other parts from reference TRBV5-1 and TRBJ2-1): KAGVTQTPRYLIKTRGQQVTLSCSPISGHRSVSWYQQTPGQGLQFLFEYFSETQRNKGNFPGRFSGRQFSNSRSEMNVSTLELGDSALYLCASSLGGIDNEQFFGPGTRLTVL.

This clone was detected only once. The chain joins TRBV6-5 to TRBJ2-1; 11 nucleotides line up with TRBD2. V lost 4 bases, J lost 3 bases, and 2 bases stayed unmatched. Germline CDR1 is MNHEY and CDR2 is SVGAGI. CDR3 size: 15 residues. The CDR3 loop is CASSLTSGVYNEQFF. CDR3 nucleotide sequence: TGTGCCAGCAGTTTGACTAGCGGGGTCTACAATGAGCAGTTCTTC.

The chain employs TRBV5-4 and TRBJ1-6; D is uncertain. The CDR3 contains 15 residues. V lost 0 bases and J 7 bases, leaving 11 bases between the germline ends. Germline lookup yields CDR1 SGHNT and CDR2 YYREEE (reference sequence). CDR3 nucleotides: TGTGCCAGCAGCTTGGCCTACGGGGTGAATTCACCCCTCCACTTT. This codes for CASSLAYGVNSPLHF.

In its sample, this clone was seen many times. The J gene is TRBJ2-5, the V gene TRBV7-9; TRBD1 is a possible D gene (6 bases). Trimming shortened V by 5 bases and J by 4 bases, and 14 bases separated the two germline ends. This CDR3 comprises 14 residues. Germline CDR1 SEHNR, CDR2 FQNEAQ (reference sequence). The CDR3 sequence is CASSLSGTIETQYF. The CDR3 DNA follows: TGTGCCAGCAGCCTGTCCGGGACAATAGAGACCCAGTACTTC.

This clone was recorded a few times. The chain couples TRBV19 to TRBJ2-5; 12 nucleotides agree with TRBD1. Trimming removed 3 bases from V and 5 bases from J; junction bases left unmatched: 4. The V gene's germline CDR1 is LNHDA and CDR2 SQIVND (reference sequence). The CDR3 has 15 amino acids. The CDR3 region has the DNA TGTGCCAGTAGTATCGGGACAGGGGGCCTGGAGACCCAGTACTTC. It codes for CASSIGTGGLETQYF.

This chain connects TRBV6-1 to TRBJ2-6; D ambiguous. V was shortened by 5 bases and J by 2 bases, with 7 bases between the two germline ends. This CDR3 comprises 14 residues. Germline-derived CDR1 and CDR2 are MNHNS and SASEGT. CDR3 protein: CASSSHAGANVLTF. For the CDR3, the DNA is TGTGCCAGCAGTTCACATGCTGGGGCCAACGTCCTGACTTTC.

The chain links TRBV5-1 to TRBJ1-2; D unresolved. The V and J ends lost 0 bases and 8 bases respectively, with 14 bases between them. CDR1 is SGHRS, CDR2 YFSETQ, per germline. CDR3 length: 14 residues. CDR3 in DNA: TGCGCCAGCAGCTTGGCGGCGGGTCAAGGCGGCTACACCTTC. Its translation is CASSLAAGQGGYTF.

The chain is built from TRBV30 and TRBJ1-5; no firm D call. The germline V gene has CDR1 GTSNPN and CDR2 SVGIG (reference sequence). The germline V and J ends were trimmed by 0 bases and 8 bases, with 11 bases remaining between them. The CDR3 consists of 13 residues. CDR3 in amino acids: CAWSVTRGEPQHF. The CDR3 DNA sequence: TGTGCCTGGAGTGTGACTCGGGGAGAGCCCCAGCATTTT.

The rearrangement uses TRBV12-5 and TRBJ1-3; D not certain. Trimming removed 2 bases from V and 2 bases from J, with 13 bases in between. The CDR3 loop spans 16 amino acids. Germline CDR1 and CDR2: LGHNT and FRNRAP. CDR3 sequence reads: CASGLLGGLTGNTIYF. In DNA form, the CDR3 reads TGTGCTAGTGGTTTGTTGGGAGGCCTGACTGGAAACACCATATATTTT.

The CDR3 is CASSARQGASDTEAFF. The DNA for the CDR3 is TGTGCCAGCAGTGCCCGACAGGGGGCGTCGGACACTGAAGCTTTCTTT. The chain recombines TRBV27 with TRBJ1-1; 10 bases agree with TRBD1. The CDR3 runs 16 residues. J lost 3 bases, V lost 5 bases, and 9 bases had no gene match. Germline V gene lookup returns CDR1 MNHEY and CDR2 SMNVEV (reference sequence).

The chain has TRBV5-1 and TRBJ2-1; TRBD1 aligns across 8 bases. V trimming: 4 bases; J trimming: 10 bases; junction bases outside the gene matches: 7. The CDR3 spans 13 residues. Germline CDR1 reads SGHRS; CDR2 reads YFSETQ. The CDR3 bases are TGCGCCAGCAGCCCCGGGACAGGAGAGGAGCAGTTCTTC. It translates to CASSPGTGEEQFF.

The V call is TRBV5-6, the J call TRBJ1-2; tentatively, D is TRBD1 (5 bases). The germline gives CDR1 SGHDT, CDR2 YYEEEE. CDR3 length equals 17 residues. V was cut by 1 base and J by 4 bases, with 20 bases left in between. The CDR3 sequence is CASSLRNPDIYSYGYTF. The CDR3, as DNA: TGTGCCAGCAGCTTGAGGAATCCGGACATATATTCCTATGGCTACACCTTC.

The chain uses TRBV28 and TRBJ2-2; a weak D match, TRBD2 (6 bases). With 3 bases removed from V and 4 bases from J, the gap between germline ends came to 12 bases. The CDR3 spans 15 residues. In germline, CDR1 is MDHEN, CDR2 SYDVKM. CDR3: CASSLLRGGTGELFF. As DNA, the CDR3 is TGTGCCAGCAGTTTGTTGCGGGGTGGCACCGGGGAGCTGTTTTTT.

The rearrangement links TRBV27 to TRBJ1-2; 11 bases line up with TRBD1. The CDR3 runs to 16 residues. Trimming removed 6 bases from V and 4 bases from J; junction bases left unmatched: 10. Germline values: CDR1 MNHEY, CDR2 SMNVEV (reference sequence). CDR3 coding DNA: TGTGCCAGCAGCACCCGGACAGGGGGCAACCTCTATGGCTACACCTTC. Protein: CASSTRTGGNLYGYTF.

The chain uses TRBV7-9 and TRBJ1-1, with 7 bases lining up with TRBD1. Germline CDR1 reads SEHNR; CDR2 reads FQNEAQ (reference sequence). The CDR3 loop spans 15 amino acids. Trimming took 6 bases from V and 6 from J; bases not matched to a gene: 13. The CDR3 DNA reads TGTGCCAGCAGTGAGAGGGGGCAAATCGGGGCTGAAGCTTTCTTT. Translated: CASSERGQIGAEAFF.

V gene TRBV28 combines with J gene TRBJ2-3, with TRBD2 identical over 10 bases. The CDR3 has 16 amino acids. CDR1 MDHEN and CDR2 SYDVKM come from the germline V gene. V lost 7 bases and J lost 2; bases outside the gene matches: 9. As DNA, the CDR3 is TGTGCCAGCAATCCCTTAGCGGGGGGAAACACAGATACGCAGTATTTT. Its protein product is CASNPLAGGNTDTQYF.